This T cell receptor beta chain was recorded in a study of technical replicates of blood from a handful of donors. Repertoires were generated with immunoSEQ multiplex PCR, while TCRdb's copy carries only in-frame clones and drops some. Of about 83,000 clones listed, more than 90% were seen once; the top ten hold around 0.25%. Per germline, CDR1 MNHEY and CDR2 SVGAGI. CDR3 length equals 13 residues. V lost 1 base, J lost 0 bases, and 4 bases lay in between. The TCR originated in a human donor in good health. The gene calls are TRBV6-5 and TRBJ2-7; D unresolved. The material sequenced was T cells isolated from PBMCs. CDR3 sequence (DNA): TGTGCCAGCAGTTACTTGAGCTCCTACGAGCAGTACTTC. It codes for CASSYLSSYEQYF.